The 32 T cell receptor beta chains reported below all come from one sample, sequenced in a study of long-term antiretroviral therapy in people with HIV. Assay version v3.0 of immunoSEQ was used, and it was run at survey level. The table came from immunoSEQ multiplex PCR; TCRdb's copy has only in-frame clones and leaves some out. Of some 30,000 clones listed, about 98% are singletons. The material was unsorted PBMCs, obtained 7.6 years after starting antiretroviral therapy. These TCRs come from a man aged 25-40 years with HIV.

The chain is built from TRBV5-1 and TRBJ1-1, with D possibly TRBD1 on 5 matching bases. The germline V and J ends were trimmed by 2 bases and 7 bases, with 15 bases remaining between them. CDR1 is SGHRS, CDR2 YFSETQ, per germline. CDR3 length equals 14 residues. In DNA form, the CDR3 reads TGCGCCAGCAGCTTTTCGGAGGGGTGGGATGAAGCTTTCTTT. Translated: CASSFSEGWDEAFF.

J is TRBJ1-2 and V is TRBV29-1, with a weak D call TRBD1 (5 bases). Germline CDR1 and CDR2: SQVTM and ANQGSEA. Trimming stripped 6 bases from V and 2 bases from J, with 10 bases between. The CDR3 covers 12 residues. CDR3 residues: CSVRGPNYGYTF. CDR3 nucleotide sequence: TGCAGCGTCCGGGGCCCAAACTATGGCTACACCTTC.

The V gene is TRBV2, the J gene TRBJ2-2, with 7 bases matching TRBD1. The ends lost 8 bases at V and 4 bases at J; junction bases unmatched: 7. The CDR3 consists of 14 residues. The germline V gene encodes CDR1 SNHLY and CDR2 FYNNEI. The CDR3 region is CASGLQGTTGELFF. DNA of the CDR3: TGTGCCAGCGGGTTACAGGGGACCACCGGGGAGCTGTTTTTT.

V is TRBV28 and J is TRBJ2-5, with a possible D match to TRBD2 (7 bases). CDR3 size: 14 residues. The V gene's germline CDR1 is MDHEN and CDR2 SYDVKM. Between the trimmed V and J ends, which lost 3 bases and 4 bases, there was a span of 12 bases. Here the CDR3 DNA reads TGTGCCAGCAGTTTGGGGGGGGCTGGAGAGACCCAGTACTTC. This gives the protein CASSLGGAGETQYF.

The chain carries TRBV7-8 and TRBJ2-5; tentative D call: TRBD1 (6 bases). V was trimmed by 5 bases and J by 3 bases, leaving 16 bases between them. Germline values: CDR1 SGHVS, CDR2 FQNEAQ. This CDR3 has 15 residues. CDR3 in DNA: TGTGCCAGCAGCACCTGGACAGAGCCAAAAGAGACCCAGTACTTC. Translation: CASSTWTEPKETQYF. The full variable domain, completed using reference TRBV7-8 and TRBJ2-5, is GAGVSQSPRYKVAKRGQDVALRCDPISGHVSLFWYQQALGQGPEFLTYFQNEAQLDKSGLPSDRFFAERPEGSVSTLKIQRTQQEDSAVYLCASSTWTEPKETQYFGPGTRLLVL.

The count of this clone is one. The chain is built from TRBV2 and TRBJ2-7; 10 positions match TRBD2. The CDR3 has 15 residues. Germline CDR1 reads SNHLY; CDR2 reads FYNNEI. Trimming removed 0 bases from V and 2 bases from J; junction bases left unmatched: 1. CDR3 nucleotides: TGTGCCAGCAGTGAAGCGAGCGGGAGGGCCTACGAGCAGTACTTC. Translating it yields CASSEASGRAYEQYF.

The V call is TRBV6-5, the J call TRBJ2-1, with 7 bases identical to TRBD2. Per the germline V gene, CDR1 is MNHEY and CDR2 is SVGAGI. This CDR3 contains 14 residues. With 3 bases clipped from V and 9 bases from J, the junction kept 8 bases outside the gene matches. This CDR3 is CASSYIVGGGEQFF. Here the CDR3 DNA reads TGTGCCAGCAGTTATATCGTTGGGGGGGGTGAGCAGTTCTTC.

Only one count was recorded for this clone. The chain couples TRBV7-6 to TRBJ2-2; no clear D. The CDR3 runs 14 residues. Trimming cost V 0 bases and J 0 bases, with 2 bases left between them. Germline-derived CDR1 and CDR2 are SGHVS and FNYEAQ. The CDR3 spells CASSLAANTGELFF. CDR3 nucleotide sequence: TGTGCCAGCAGCTTAGCGGCGAACACCGGGGAGCTGTTTTTT.

The rearrangement links TRBV5-1 to TRBJ1-3, with D possibly being TRBD1 (5 bases). V was trimmed by 2 bases and J by 8 bases, leaving 11 bases between them. The CDR3 spans 13 residues. Per the germline V gene, CDR1 is SGHRS and CDR2 is YFSETQ. This chain's CDR3 is CASSFQGLDTIYF. The CDR3 nucleotides read TGCGCCAGCAGCTTTCAGGGATTGGACACCATATATTTT.

The table lists this clone with a count of one. The rearrangement joins TRBV6-6 to TRBJ2-1; tentatively, D is TRBD1 or TRBD2 (5 bases each). The CDR3 consists of 11 residues. Germline CDR1 MNHNY, CDR2 SVGAGI (reference sequence). V was shortened by 6 bases and J by 9 bases, with 9 bases between the two germline ends. The CDR3 DNA reads TGTGCCAGCAGCACTGGGGGTGAGCAGTTCTTC. It encodes CASSTGGEQFF.

J is TRBJ2-3 and V is TRBV7-2; D unresolved. The V and J ends lost 5 bases and 6 bases respectively, with 15 bases between them. CDR3 length: 14 residues. Germline CDR1 is SGHTA and CDR2 is FQGNSA. This CDR3 is CASSQPDGADTQYF. Written as DNA, the CDR3 is TGTGCCAGCAGCCAACCGGACGGAGCGGATACGCAGTATTTT. The variable domain in full, completed from reference TRBV7-2 and TRBJ2-3, reads GAGVSQSPSNKVTEKGKDVELRCDPISGHTALYWYRQSLGQGLEFLIYFQGNSAPDKSGLPSDRFSAERTGGSVSTLTIQRTQQEDSAVYLCASSQPDGADTQYFGPGTRLTVL.

V and J are TRBV11-2 and TRBJ2-7; D perhaps matches TRBD2 (6 bases). Trimming pared 5 bases from V and 1 base from J, leaving 15 bases between. The CDR3 is made up of 15 amino acids. The V gene's germline CDR1 is SGHAT and CDR2 FQNNGV. CDR3 bases: TGTGCCAGCAGCCCCTGGGGGGAATGGTCCTACGAGCAGTACTTC. This codes for CASSPWGEWSYEQYF.

The chain recombines TRBV9 with TRBJ1-2, with D hard to call. Germline V lookup: CDR1 SGDLS, CDR2 YYNGEE. The CDR3 totals 11 residues. Trimming removed 4 bases from V and 4 bases from J, with 5 bases in between. The CDR3 bases are TGTGCCAGCAGCCTAGGCTATGGCTACACCTTC. Translated, it gives CASSLGYGYTF.

The V and J genes are TRBV4-1 and TRBJ2-1, with 10 bases aligning to TRBD2. CDR1 and CDR2 (germline): MGHRA, YSYEKL. CDR3 length equals 16 residues. Unmatched junction bases numbered 7, after V lost 0 bases and J lost 8 bases. Written as DNA, the CDR3 is TGCGCCAGCAGCCAAGATTGGGGGACTAGCGTCCATGAGCAGTTCTTC. Protein: CASSQDWGTSVHEQFF.

The rearrangement joins TRBV6-5 to TRBJ1-2, with D possibly being TRBD1 (6 bases). This CDR3 comprises 14 residues. Germline V gene sequence: CDR1 MNHEY, CDR2 SVGAGI. The germline V and J ends were trimmed by 2 bases and 5 bases, with 12 bases remaining between them. CDR3 in amino acids: CASSYGGGRYGYTF. The DNA for the CDR3 is TGTGCCAGCAGTTACGGTGGGGGGCGATATGGCTACACCTTC.

This clone was recorded only once. The CDR3 region has the DNA TGTGCCAGTAGCATCGGGACCAACGGGAATGGCTACACCTTC. Translation gives CASSIGTNGNGYTF. This chain uses TRBV19 with TRBJ1-2; D is possibly TRBD1 (5 bases). Germline loops: CDR1 LNHDA, CDR2 SQIVND (reference sequence). This CDR3 spans 14 amino acids. The V end lost 6 bases, the J end lost 6 bases, and 17 bases lay between the germline ends.

The chain combines TRBV4-3 with TRBJ2-5, with 9 bases identical to TRBD1. The CDR3 sequence is 15 residues long. V lost 1 base to trimming and J lost 0 bases; unmatched junction nucleotides: 0. CDR1 and CDR2 (germline): LGHNA, YSLEER. CDR3 DNA: TGCGCCAGCAGCCAAGGGGACAGGGACCAAGAGACCCAGTACTTC. Translated, it gives CASSQGDRDQETQYF.

This rearrangement joins TRBV4-1 to TRBJ1-2; D not resolved. The germline V gene encodes CDR1 MGHRA and CDR2 YSYEKL. The CDR3 loop spans 13 amino acids. Trimming took 3 bases from V and 6 from J, leaving 11 bases between them. CDR3 coding DNA: TGCGCCAGCAGCCAGAGAAAGTATGATGGCTACACCTTC. Translating gives CASSQRKYDGYTF.

The gene calls are TRBV2 and TRBJ2-4; D might be TRBD1 (6 bases). The CDR3 runs 10 residues. V lost 7 bases and J 9 bases, leaving 7 bases between the germline ends. CDR1 and CDR2 (germline): SNHLY, FYNNEI. The CDR3 region has the DNA TGTGCCAGCAAAGGGGGCATTCAGTACTTC. The encoded protein is CASKGGIQYF.

This chain connects TRBV5-1 to TRBJ1-1, with 7 positions matching TRBD1. Germline V lookup: CDR1 SGHRS, CDR2 YFSETQ. This CDR3 is built from 14 residues. V was clipped by 4 bases and J by 0 bases; unmatched bases: 3. CDR3 protein: CASSIGTVNTEAFF. CDR3 DNA: TGCGCCAGCAGCATCGGGACAGTGAACACTGAAGCTTTCTTT.

The V gene is TRBV5-1, the J gene TRBJ2-5; 9 bases map to TRBD2. Germline CDR1 is SGHRS and CDR2 is YFSETQ. V gave up 5 bases and J gave up 7 bases; unmatched junction bases: 15. This CDR3 contains 16 residues. The CDR3, as DNA: TGCGCCAGCAGGCCCCGACTAGCGGCTGCTAACGGGACCCAGTACTTC. Protein: CASRPRLAAANGTQYF.

For the CDR3, the DNA is TGCGCCAGCAGCCAAGGACCTAGCGTGGCAGGGAACATTCAGTACTTC. Its translation: CASSQGPSVAGNIQYF. The chain couples TRBV4-3 to TRBJ2-4, with D possibly TRBD2 on 6 matching bases. In germline, CDR1 is LGHNA, CDR2 YSLEER. This CDR3 has 16 residues. Trimming removed 1 base from V and 7 bases from J, with 17 bases in between.

The chain joins TRBV5-1 to TRBJ2-1; D remains unclear. CDR3 length: 13 residues. Between the trimmed V and J ends, which lost 0 bases and 1 base, there was a span of 2 bases. Germline V gives CDR1 SGHRS, CDR2 YFSETQ. CDR3 protein: CASSLASYNEQFF. The CDR3 DNA reads as TGCGCCAGCAGCTTGGCTTCCTACAATGAGCAGTTCTTC.

This clone occurred once. The genes are TRBV7-9 and TRBJ1-2, with TRBD1 identical over 8 bases. Germline values: CDR1 SEHNR, CDR2 FQNEAQ (reference sequence). J was trimmed by 8 bases and V by 5 bases; bases with no gene match: 13. This CDR3 is 15 amino acids long. In nucleotides, the CDR3 is TGTGCCAGCAGCGCTCGGACAGGGAACTTACAAGGCTACACCTTC. Translation: CASSARTGNLQGYTF.

This clone was seen a handful of times. This chain links TRBV2 with TRBJ1-5, with D perhaps TRBD1 (5 bases). CDR1 SNHLY and CDR2 FYNNEI come from the germline V gene. Trimming pared 6 bases from V and 4 bases from J, leaving 16 bases between. The CDR3 is 15 amino acids. The CDR3 is CASSEGRGGNQPQHF. As DNA, the CDR3 is TGTGCCAGCAGCGAGGGGAGGGGTGGGAATCAGCCCCAGCATTTT. The whole variable domain, filled in from reference TRBV2 and TRBJ1-5, reads EPEVTQTPSHQVTQMGQEVILRCVPISNHLYFYWYRQILGQKVEFLVSFYNNEISEKSEIFDDQFSVERPDGSNFTLKIRSTKLEDSAMYFCASSEGRGGNQPQHFGDGTRLSIL.

The V and J genes are TRBV19 and TRBJ1-2; TRBD1 aligns across 12 bases. There are 15 residues in the CDR3. CDR1 and CDR2 from the germline V gene are LNHDA and SQIVND (reference sequence). V gave up 7 bases and J gave up 8 bases; unmatched junction bases: 11. DNA for the CDR3: TGTGCCAGTACGTTTCCGGGACAGGGGGCGAGGGGCTACACCTTC. Its protein is CASTFPGQGARGYTF.

The table lists this clone with a count of one. The V gene is TRBV9, the J gene TRBJ1-1; D ambiguous. Trimming removed 3 bases from V and 1 base from J, with 4 bases in between. This CDR3 has 12 residues. CDR1 is SGDLS and CDR2 is YYNGEE in the germline V gene. CDR3 amino acids: CASSAENTEAFF. Here the CDR3 DNA reads TGTGCCAGCAGCGCAGAGAACACTGAAGCTTTCTTT.

The J gene is TRBJ2-5, the V gene TRBV6-6, with 8 bases lining up with TRBD1. After removal of 5 bases from V and 4 bases from J, the junction contained 6 bases not matched to a gene. The CDR3 extends over 14 amino acids. Germline lookup yields CDR1 MNHNY and CDR2 SVGAGI (reference sequence). In DNA form, the CDR3 reads TGTGCCAGCAGTGGACAGGGTGGTGTAGAGACCCAGTACTTC. It specifies CASSGQGGVETQYF.

The chain is built from TRBV19 and TRBJ2-1, with D possibly called TRBD1 or TRBD2 (5 bases each). Per germline, CDR1 LNHDA and CDR2 SQIVND (reference sequence). CDR3 length: 16 amino acids. The V end lost 3 bases, the J end lost 4 bases, and 16 bases lay between the germline ends. For the CDR3, the DNA is TGTGCCAGTAGTATGGGGCAGGGAGCAACGTACAATGAGCAGTTCTTC. Its translation is CASSMGQGATYNEQFF.

V is TRBV6-6 and J is TRBJ1-2; D may be TRBD1 (5 bases). There are 12 residues in the CDR3. V was pared by 4 bases and J by 8 bases, with 11 bases between. Looked up from germline, CDR1 is MNHNY and CDR2 is SVGAGI (reference sequence). CDR3 sequence (DNA): TGTGCCAGCAGTTTATTGGGGGAGGGCTACACCTTC. As protein: CASSLLGEGYTF.

This chain uses TRBV4-3 with TRBJ2-2, with D perhaps TRBD1 or TRBD2 (5 bases each). The germline gives CDR1 LGHNA, CDR2 YSLEER. This CDR3 is built from 15 residues. Trimming removed 4 bases from V and 4 bases from J, with 13 bases in between. The CDR3 DNA reads as TGCGCCAGCAGCCTATCGAGGGGACGCACCGGGGAGCTGTTTTTT. This translates into CASSLSRGRTGELFF.

The rearrangement joins TRBV4-2 to TRBJ2-1; 12 bases fit TRBD2. Germline CDR1 reads LGHNA; CDR2 reads YNFKEQ. V was clipped by 3 bases and J by 8 bases; unmatched bases: 8. This CDR3 region has 16 residues. CDR3 residues: CASSHQLAGGVDEQFF. DNA of the CDR3: TGTGCCAGCAGCCACCAACTAGCGGGAGGAGTGGATGAGCAGTTCTTC.